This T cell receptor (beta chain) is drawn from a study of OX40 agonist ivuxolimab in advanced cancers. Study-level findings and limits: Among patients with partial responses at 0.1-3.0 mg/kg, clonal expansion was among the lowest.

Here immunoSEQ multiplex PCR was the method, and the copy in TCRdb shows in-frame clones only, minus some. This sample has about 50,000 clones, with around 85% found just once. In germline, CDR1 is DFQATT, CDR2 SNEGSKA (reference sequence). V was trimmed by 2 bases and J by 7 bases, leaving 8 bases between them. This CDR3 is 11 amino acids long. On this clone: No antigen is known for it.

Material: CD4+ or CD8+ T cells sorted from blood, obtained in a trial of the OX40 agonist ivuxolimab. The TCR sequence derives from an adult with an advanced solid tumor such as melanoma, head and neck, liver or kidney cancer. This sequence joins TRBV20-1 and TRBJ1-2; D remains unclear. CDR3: CSARFRGGYTF. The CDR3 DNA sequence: TGCAGTGCTAGATTCCGTGGTGGCTACACCTTC.